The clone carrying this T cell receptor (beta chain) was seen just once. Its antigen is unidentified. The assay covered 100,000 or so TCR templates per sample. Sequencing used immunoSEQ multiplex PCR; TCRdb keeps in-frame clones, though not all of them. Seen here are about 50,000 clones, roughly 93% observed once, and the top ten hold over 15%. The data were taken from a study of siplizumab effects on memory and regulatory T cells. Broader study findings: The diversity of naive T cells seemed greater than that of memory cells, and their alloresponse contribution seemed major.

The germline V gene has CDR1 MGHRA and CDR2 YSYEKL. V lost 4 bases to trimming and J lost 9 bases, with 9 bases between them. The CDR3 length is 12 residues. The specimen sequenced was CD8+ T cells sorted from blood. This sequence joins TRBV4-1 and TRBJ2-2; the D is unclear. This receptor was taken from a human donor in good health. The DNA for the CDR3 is TGCGCCAGCAGCCCGACGGGCCGGGAGCTGTTTTTT. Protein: CASSPTGRELFF.